In its sample, the clone carrying this TCR beta chain was seen a few times. Its antigen remains unidentified. The sample comes from a study of T-cell reconstitution after alpha-beta-depleted transplantation in children. General study findings and limits: At the one-year point after transplant, T-cell counts and TCRbeta diversity were found to come mostly from T cells that had been newly produced.

Germline lookup yields CDR1 KGHSH and CDR2 LQKENI. The V end lost 2 bases, the J end lost 0 bases, and 7 bases lay between the germline ends. This CDR3 is built from 15 residues. Preparation of the TCRbeta library was carried out with unique molecular identifiers. MiXCR, applied by TCRdb to the PCR reads, yields one record per CDR3 protein. The sample has about 540,000 distinct CDR3 sequences; over 25% are singletons. The V and J genes are TRBV18 and TRBJ2-2; unclear D gene. This receptor was identified in a boy in the first two years of life with Wiskott-Aldrich syndrome, due to receive a stem cell transplant. Sequenced material: PBMCs, taken before TCRalphabeta/CD19-depleted stem cell transplant. The CDR3 reads CASSPYTANTGELFF. CDR3 coding DNA: TGTGCCAGCTCACCATATACCGCGAACACCGGGGAGCTGTTTTTT.